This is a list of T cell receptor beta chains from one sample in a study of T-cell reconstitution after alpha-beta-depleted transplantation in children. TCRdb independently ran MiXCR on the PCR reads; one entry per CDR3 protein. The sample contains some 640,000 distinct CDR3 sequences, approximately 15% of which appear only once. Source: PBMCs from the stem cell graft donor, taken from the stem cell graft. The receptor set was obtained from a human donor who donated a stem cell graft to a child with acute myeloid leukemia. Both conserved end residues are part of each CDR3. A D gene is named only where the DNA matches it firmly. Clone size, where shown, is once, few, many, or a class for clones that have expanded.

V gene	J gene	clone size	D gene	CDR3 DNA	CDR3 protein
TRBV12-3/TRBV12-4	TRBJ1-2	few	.	TGTGCCAGCAGTTTTAGCTTAGATGGCTACACCTTC	CASSFSLDGYTF
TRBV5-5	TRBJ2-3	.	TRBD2	TGTGCCAGCAGCTTGGCGGCTAGCGGGGGGCAGGCAGATACGCAGTATTTT	CASSLAASGGQADTQYF
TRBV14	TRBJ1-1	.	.	TGTGCCAGCAGCCAATATTTCAACACTGAAGCTTTCTTT	CASSQYFNTEAFF
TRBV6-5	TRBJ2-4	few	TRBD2	TGTGCCAGCAGTTTTACGTATAGTAGCGGGGCCAAAAACATTCAGTACTTC	CASSFTYSSGAKNIQYF
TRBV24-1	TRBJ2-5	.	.	TGTGCCACCAGTCACCTGTACCAAGAGACCCAGTACTTC	CATSHLYQETQYF
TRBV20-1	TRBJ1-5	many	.	TGCAGTGCCTCACGAGTCCCTGCTAGCAATCAGCCCCAGCATTTT	CSASRVPASNQPQHF
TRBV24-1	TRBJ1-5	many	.	TGTGCCACCAGTGATGCCCGACAGAGCGATCAGCCCCAGCATTTT	CATSDARQSDQPQHF
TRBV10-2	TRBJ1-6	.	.	TGCGCCAGCAGTCTAAGGACGGAGGTGATGAATTCACCCCTCCACTTT	CASSLRTEVMNSPLHF
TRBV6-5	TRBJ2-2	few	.	TGTGCCAGCAGTTACTCCGTGGGACCTTCCACCGGGGAGCTGTTTTTT	CASSYSVGPSTGELFF
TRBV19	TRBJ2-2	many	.	TGTGCCACCGGACTCGATTACACCGGGGAGCTGTTTTTT	CATGLDYTGELFF
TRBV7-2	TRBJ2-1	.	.	TGTGCCAGCTCATCACAGCCAAACCCCCGTCATGAGCAGTTCTTC	CASSSQPNPRHEQFF
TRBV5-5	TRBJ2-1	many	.	TGTGCCAGCAGCTTGGCCTCCAGCTCCTACAATGAGCAGTTCTTC	CASSLASSSYNEQFF
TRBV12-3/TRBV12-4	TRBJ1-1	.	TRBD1	TGTGCCAGCACCCAGAGGACAGGGGGGATGAACACTGAAGCTTTCTTT	CASTQRTGGMNTEAFF
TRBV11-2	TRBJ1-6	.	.	TGTGCCAGCAGCTTTGACGGAAATTCACCCCTCCACTTT	CASSFDGNSPLHF
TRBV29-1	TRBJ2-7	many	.	TGCAGCGTTGAAGACGTGGGTTTCTACGAGCAGTACTTC	CSVEDVGFYEQYF
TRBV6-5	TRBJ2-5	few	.	TGTGCCAGCAGTTACGCAGACCAAGAGACCCAGTACTTC	CASSYADQETQYF
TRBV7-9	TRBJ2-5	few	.	TGTGCCAGCGGGGGACTCCCAATATGGGAGACCCAGTACTTC	CASGGLPIWETQYF
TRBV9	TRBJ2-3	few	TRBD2	TGTGCCAGCAGCTTTGGGGGGGACGGCACAGATACGCAGTATTTT	CASSFGGDGTDTQYF
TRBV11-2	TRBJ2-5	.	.	TGTGCCAGCAGAGAAAGCGGCCAAGAGACCCAGTACTTC	CASRESGQETQYF
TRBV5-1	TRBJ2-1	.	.	TGCGCCAGCAGCTTGAACAGGAGGACTGAGCAGTTCTTC	CASSLNRRTEQFF
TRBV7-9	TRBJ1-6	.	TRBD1	TGTGCCAGCAGCTCGACGGACAGGGTCTCCTATAATTCACCCCTCCACTTT	CASSSTDRVSYNSPLHF
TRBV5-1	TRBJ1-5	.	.	TGCGCCAGCAGCTTGGAGGGAGGGTATCAGCCCCAGCATTTT	CASSLEGGYQPQHF
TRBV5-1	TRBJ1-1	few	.	TGCGCCAGCAGCTTGTGGGCAGGGTCGAACACTGAAGCTTTCTTT	CASSLWAGSNTEAFF
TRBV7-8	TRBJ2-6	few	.	TGTGCCAGCAGCCGTCAGGTGCCTGGGGCCAACGTCCTGACTTTC	CASSRQVPGANVLTF
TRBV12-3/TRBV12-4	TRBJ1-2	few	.	TGTGCCAGCAGCGACGACAGGTCCCTGATGGGTGGCTACACCTTC	CASSDDRSLMGGYTF
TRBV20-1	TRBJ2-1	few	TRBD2	TGCAGTGCTCCACCCCCGCGGGGGGGAGGGAATGAGCAGTTCTTC	CSAPPPRGGGNEQFF
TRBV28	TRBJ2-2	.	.	TGTGCCAGCGCTTGGGAGCCTGACACCGGGGAGCTGTTTTTT	CASAWEPDTGELFF
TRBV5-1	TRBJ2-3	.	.	TGCGCCAGCAGCTTGGGTGGGGGTGAAGGCGCAGATACGCAGTATTTT	CASSLGGGEGADTQYF
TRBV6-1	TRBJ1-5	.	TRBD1	TGTGCCAGCAGTGTCCCAGGGGGCAGGGATCAGCCCCAGCATTTT	CASSVPGGRDQPQHF
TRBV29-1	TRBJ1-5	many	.	TGCAGCGTTGGAGGAACTGGGGCGGGCCAGCCCCAGCATTTT	CSVGGTGAGQPQHF
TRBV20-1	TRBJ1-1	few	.	TGCAGTGCTAGAAACCCATCAGGGGTGAACACTGAAGCTTTCTTT	CSARNPSGVNTEAFF
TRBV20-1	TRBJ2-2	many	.	TGCAGTGCTTCCTATTTCGGGGGTACCGGGGAGCTGTTTTTT	CSASYFGGTGELFF
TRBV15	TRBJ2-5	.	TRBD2	TGTGCCACCAGCAGAGGACAAAGCGGGGCTCAAGAGACCCAGTACTTC	CATSRGQSGAQETQYF
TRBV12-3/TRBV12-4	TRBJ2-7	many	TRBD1	TGTGCCAGCAGTTTGCAGGGGGTGAGCTACGAGCAGTACTTC	CASSLQGVSYEQYF
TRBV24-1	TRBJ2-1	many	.	TGTGCCACCAGTGCCCCCAGGGGGGCCAATGAGCAGTTCTTC	CATSAPRGANEQFF